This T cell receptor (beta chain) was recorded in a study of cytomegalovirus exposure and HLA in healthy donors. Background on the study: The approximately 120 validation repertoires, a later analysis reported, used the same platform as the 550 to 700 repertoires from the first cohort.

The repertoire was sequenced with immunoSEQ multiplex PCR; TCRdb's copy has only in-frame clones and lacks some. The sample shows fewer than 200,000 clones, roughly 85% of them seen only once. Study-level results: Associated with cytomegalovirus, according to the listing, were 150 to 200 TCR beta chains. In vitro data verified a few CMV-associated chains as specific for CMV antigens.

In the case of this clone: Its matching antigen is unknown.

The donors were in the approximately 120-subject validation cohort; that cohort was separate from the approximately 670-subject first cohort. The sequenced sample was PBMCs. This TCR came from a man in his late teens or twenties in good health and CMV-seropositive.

The CDR3 DNA sequence: TGTGCCAGCAGTCAACAGGGGGTGGGCACTGAAGCTTTCTTT. Translation: CASSQQGVGTEAFF. V usage is TRBV25-1 and J usage is TRBJ1-1; 8 bases agree with TRBD1. This CDR3 region has 14 residues. Germline CDR1 reads MGHDK; CDR2 reads SYGVNS. The junction had 6 bases not matched to a gene; V was cut back by 5 bases and J by 4 bases.